This TCR beta chain was identified during a study of T cells in localized non-small cell lung cancer. Study observations and caveats: Adjacent lung had a median around 50 of the 100 largest tumor clones. Adjacent uninvolved lung tissue had the highest T cell clonality, exceeding tumor.

The protocol was immunoSEQ multiplex PCR, while the TCRdb copy is restricted to in-frame clones and leaves out a portion. This sample carries roughly 2,500 clones, more than 20% of them seen once, and the ten largest clones take 8.5% to 9%. Points on this clone: Antigen: not known.

The CDR3 runs 16 residues. Looked up from germline, CDR1 is KGHSH and CDR2 is LQKENI. The V end was cut by 5 bases, the J end by 3 bases, with 19 bases between. V is TRBV18 and J is TRBJ1-1; possibly TRBD1 for D (5 bases). The sequencing used lung tumor tissue, collected before any cancer treatment. This sequence was found in a woman aged 35-75 years with stage I squamous cell lung carcinoma. The DNA of the CDR3 is TGTGCCAGCTCATATGACGGGGCGGGCCTTCACACTGAAGCTTTCTTT. As protein: CASSYDGAGLHTEAFF.